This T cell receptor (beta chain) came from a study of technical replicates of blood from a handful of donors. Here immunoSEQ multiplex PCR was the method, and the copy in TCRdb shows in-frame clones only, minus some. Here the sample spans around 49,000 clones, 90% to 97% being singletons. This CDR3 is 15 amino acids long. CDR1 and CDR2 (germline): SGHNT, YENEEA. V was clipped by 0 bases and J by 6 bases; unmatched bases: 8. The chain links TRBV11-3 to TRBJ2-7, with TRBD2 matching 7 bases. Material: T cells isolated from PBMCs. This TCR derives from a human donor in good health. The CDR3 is CASSLDRWRESEQYF. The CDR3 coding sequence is TGTGCCAGCAGCTTAGATCGTTGGCGGGAGTCCGAGCAGTACTTC.